This T cell receptor (beta chain) was observed in a study of T cell repertoires in cytomegalovirus infection. Study background: In public TCR beta signatures, there were indications of both CMV infection and matching HLA type. Study outcomes and limitations: Summed public TCR beta family frequency identified CMV carriers bearing the relevant HLA. There were HLA-C-restricted CMV-specific TCR beta clonotypes dominating the ex vivo response.

TCRdb fed the reads into MiXCR, producing one record per CDR3 protein. The sample consists of around 71,000 distinct CDR3 sequences, roughly 37% of them appearing once. This clonotype was observed a few times. Its antigen remains unknown. CDR1 and CDR2 from the germline V gene are SGHVS and FNYEAQ. This CDR3 contains 11 residues. V usage is TRBV7-6 and J usage is TRBJ2-2; no reliable D call. The receptor was isolated from a human donor in good health (CMV status not recorded). Some clones in this sample may be carry-over from other donors' samples. The sample in question was CD8+ T cells from cultured PBMCs, obtained from culture after CMV antigen stimulation. The DNA for the CDR3 is TGTTCCGTTCCGAACACCGGGGAGCTGTTTTTT. Translating it yields CSVPNTGELFF.